This T cell receptor (beta chain) came from a study of post-analysis software for immune sequencing data. TCR beta cDNA libraries included unique molecular identifiers. Input amounts of about 0.95 to 10 million T cells were used. These gave around 500,000 cDNA molecules, so each molecule approximated one T cell. TCRdb reprocessed the PCR reads via MiXCR and lists one record per CDR3 protein. The sample has about 430,000 distinct CDR3 sequences, more than 30% seen once; the top ten hold roughly 8.2%. This clonotype was observed a handful of times. Its target is not known. The CDR3 spans 14 residues. V lost 0 bases and J 6 bases, leaving 10 bases between the germline ends. The germline CDR1 and CDR2 sequences are SGHRS and YFSETQ. Study-wide results and caveats: There was significantly lower normalized Chao1 diversity in multiple sclerosis patients than in controls. Five or six TRBV segments, TRBV5-6, TRBV5-1 and TRBV20-1 among them, were found more frequent in patients than controls. Samples from a shared batch, those prepared together, strongly co-clustered by F measure.

This chain connects TRBV5-1 to TRBJ2-1; D gene unclear. The sequenced material came from blood. The sequence was obtained from a girl aged 2-15 years with multiple sclerosis. CDR3 nucleotides: TGCGCCAGCAGCTTGGAACTACGAGCCAATGAGCAGTTCTTC. It yields the protein CASSLELRANEQFF.